One and the same sample provided the 13 T cell receptor beta chains below, sequenced in a study of lymphopenia after photon versus proton radiotherapy. Using immunoSEQ multiplex PCR, the repertoire was profiled, and TCRdb retains in-frame clones only, with some absent. This sample carries 20,000 to 25,000 clones, more than 80% of them seen once, and the ten largest clones take over 20%. The starting material was peripheral blood, obtained from a patient treated with photon-based radiotherapy. The receptors were gathered from a man aged 35 to 55 with gastric cancer.

The V gene is TRBV30, the J gene TRBJ1-6; the D gene is possibly TRBD1 (6 bases). This CDR3 spans 16 amino acids. Looked up from germline, CDR1 is GTSNPN and CDR2 is SVGIG (reference sequence). Between the trimmed V and J ends, which lost 5 bases and 7 bases, there was a span of 21 bases. The CDR3, as DNA: TGTGCCTGGGCCCCCCCGCCTGGACAGAGAAATTCACCCCTCCACTTT. Its protein product is CAWAPPPGQRNSPLHF.

The chain employs TRBV5-8 and TRBJ2-5; 11 nucleotides line up with TRBD1. V dropped 4 bases and J dropped 2; count of bases not matched to a gene: 4. This CDR3 has 15 residues. The germline V gene encodes CDR1 SGHTS and CDR2 YDEGEE. The CDR3, as DNA: TGTGCCAGCAGCCCCGGGACAGGGGGGCAAGAGACCCAGTACTTC. As protein: CASSPGTGGQETQYF.

The V call is TRBV2, the J call TRBJ1-1; 9 bases fit TRBD1. This CDR3 spans 18 amino acids. Germline V lookup: CDR1 SNHLY, CDR2 FYNNEI. The V segment lost 0 bases and the J segment 3 bases; nucleotides outside the gene matches: 11. Written as DNA, the CDR3 is TGTGCCAGCAGTGAAGCGCTTCTAGGGACAGGGTTGTACACTGAAGCTTTCTTT. Amino acid sequence: CASSEALLGTGLYTEAFF.

The chain has TRBV18 and TRBJ2-5; unclear D gene. Germline lookup yields CDR1 KGHSH and CDR2 LQKENI. The V gene lost 3 bases and the J gene lost 3 bases, with 8 bases spanning the gap. There are 13 residues in the CDR3. CDR3 protein: CASSPGQKETQYF. The DNA for the CDR3 is TGTGCCAGCTCACCGGGCCAGAAAGAGACCCAGTACTTC.

J is TRBJ1-4 and V is TRBV7-2; tentatively, D is TRBD1 (5 bases). The germline V gene encodes CDR1 SGHTA and CDR2 FQGNSA. V was clipped by 2 bases and J by 7 bases, with 14 bases between them. The CDR3 totals 15 residues. Here the CDR3 reads CASSLLQAGGEKLFF. CDR3 in DNA: TGTGCCAGCAGCTTATTACAGGCGGGTGGTGAAAAACTGTTTTTT.

The chain is built from TRBV18 and TRBJ2-1; D is unclear. The CDR3 sequence is 12 residues long. The V and J ends lost 3 bases and 9 bases respectively, with 9 bases between them. Per germline, CDR1 KGHSH and CDR2 LQKENI. CDR3 residues: CASSPRRAEQFF. The CDR3 nucleotides read TGTGCCAGCTCACCGCGGCGCGCTGAGCAGTTCTTC.

This chain uses TRBV5-4 with TRBJ2-7; 9 bases are a match to TRBD1. The CDR3 runs to 15 residues. Germline CDR1 SGHNT, CDR2 YYREEE (reference sequence). Germline trimming cut 4 bases from V and 3 bases from J; bases unmatched to any gene: 8. The CDR3 DNA reads as TGTGCCAGCAGCCCACCCGGGACAGGGTTCTACGAGCAGTACTTC. Amino acid sequence: CASSPPGTGFYEQYF.

In DNA form, the CDR3 reads TGTGCCAGCAGCGTAGAGGGCACGGAGACCCAGTACTTC. This sequence encodes CASSVEGTETQYF. V and J are TRBV9 and TRBJ2-5; D is ambiguous. V shed 0 bases and J shed 5 bases, with 8 bases lying between them. This CDR3 contains 13 residues. Germline CDR1 SGDLS, CDR2 YYNGEE.

The chain recombines TRBV14 with TRBJ2-1, with D tentatively TRBD2 (5 bases). The V end was cut by 1 base, the J end by 10 bases, with 17 bases between. The germline V gene encodes CDR1 SGHDN and CDR2 FVKESK. The CDR3 totals 15 residues. The CDR3 DNA reads as TGTGCCAGCAGCCAAGGGACTTCTGGTTTTAGCGAGCAGTTCTTC. It encodes CASSQGTSGFSEQFF.

The chain links TRBV5-4 to TRBJ2-3, with D possibly being TRBD1 (5 bases). Germline values: CDR1 SGHNT, CDR2 YYREEE (reference sequence). The CDR3 is 13 residues long. Trimming shortened V by 6 bases and J by 3 bases, and 11 bases separated the two germline ends. The CDR3 here is CASNKPGTDTQYF. In DNA, the CDR3 is TGTGCCAGCAACAAACCAGGGACAGATACGCAGTATTTT.

V and J are TRBV2 and TRBJ2-7; a weak D match, TRBD2 (5 bases). Germline V gene sequence: CDR1 SNHLY, CDR2 FYNNEI. The V end was cut by 6 bases, the J end by 6 bases, with 12 bases between. The CDR3 extends over 12 amino acids. This CDR3 is CASSATRGEQYF. The CDR3 DNA reads TGTGCCAGCAGCGCAACTCGGGGCGAGCAGTACTTC.

This chain joins TRBV28 and TRBJ1-2; D ambiguous. Trimming took off 5 bases at V and 4 bases at J, with 20 bases between the two ends. The length of the CDR3 is 16 residues. Germline CDR1 and CDR2: MDHEN and SYDVKM. Here the CDR3 DNA reads TGTGCCAGCAGTCCACCCCGGAGGCGGTCTGGCTATGGCTACACCTTC. This sequence encodes CASSPPRRRSGYGYTF.

The chain combines TRBV27 with TRBJ1-4; D is uncertain. V lost 6 bases and J lost 8, with 7 bases in between. The CDR3 runs to 11 residues. Germline V gene data show CDR1 as MNHEY and CDR2 as SMNVEV (reference sequence). The CDR3 loop reads CASRPREKLFF. The CDR3 nucleotides read TGTGCCAGCAGGCCAAGGGAAAAACTGTTTTTT.